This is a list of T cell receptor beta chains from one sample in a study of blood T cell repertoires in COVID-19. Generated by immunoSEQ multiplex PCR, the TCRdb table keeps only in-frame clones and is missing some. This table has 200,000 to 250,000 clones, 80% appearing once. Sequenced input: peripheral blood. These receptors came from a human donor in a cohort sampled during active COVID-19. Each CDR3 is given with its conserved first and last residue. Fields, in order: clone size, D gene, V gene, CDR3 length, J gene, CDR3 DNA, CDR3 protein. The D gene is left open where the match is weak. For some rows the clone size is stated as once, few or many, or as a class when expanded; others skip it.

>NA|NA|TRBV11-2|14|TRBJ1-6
TGTGCCAGCAGCCTCAGCTCCTATAATTCACCCCTCCACTTT
CASSLSSYNSPLHF
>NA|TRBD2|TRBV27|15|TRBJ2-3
TGTGCCAGCAGTTTGGGGTACCGGGGGGCAGATACGCAGTATTTT
CASSLGYRGADTQYF
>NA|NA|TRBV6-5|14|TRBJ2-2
TGTGCCAGCAGTATTAACAGGGCTACCGGGGAGCTGTTTTTT
CASSINRATGELFF
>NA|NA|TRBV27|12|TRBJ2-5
TGTGCCAGCAGTTACCCCCAGGGGACCCAGTACTTC
CASSYPQGTQYF
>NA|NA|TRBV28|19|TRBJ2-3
TGTGCCAGCAGTTCCCGACGAACGATGCCCGGGACTTCCACAGATACGCAGTATTTT
CASSSRRTMPGTSTDTQYF
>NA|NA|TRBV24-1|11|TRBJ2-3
TGTGCCACCAGCCGGGAGGATACGCAGTATTTT
CATSREDTQYF
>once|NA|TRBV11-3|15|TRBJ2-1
TGTGCCAGCAGCCCCCCAGGAGCCGGGAGAAATGAGCAGTTCTTC
CASSPPGAGRNEQFF
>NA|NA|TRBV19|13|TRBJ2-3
TGTGCCAGTAGAACGGGGGGCACAGATACGCAGTATTTT
CASRTGGTDTQYF
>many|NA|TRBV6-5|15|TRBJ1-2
TGTGCCAGTGCGCTGGGAGCGACAGGTTCCTATGGCTACACCTTC
CASALGATGSYGYTF
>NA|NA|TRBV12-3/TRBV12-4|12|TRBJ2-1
TGTGCCAGCAGCCGATCTAGAAATGAGCAGTTCTTC
CASSRSRNEQFF
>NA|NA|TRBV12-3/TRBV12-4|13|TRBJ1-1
TGTGCCAGCAGTCCCCCGGTAGACACTGAAGCTTTCTTT
CASSPPVDTEAFF
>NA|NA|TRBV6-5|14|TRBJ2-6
TGTGCCAGCTCCGGGGGTCTCGGGGCCAACGTCCTGACTTTC
CASSGGLGANVLTF
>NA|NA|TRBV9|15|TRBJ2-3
TGTGCCAGCAGCCCAGGCCCCTTCTCTATCAATACGCAGTATTTT
CASSPGPFSINTQYF
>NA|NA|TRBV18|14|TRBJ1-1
TGTGCCAGCTCACCACTCCCAACGGGATCTGAAGCTTTCTTT
CASSPLPTGSEAFF
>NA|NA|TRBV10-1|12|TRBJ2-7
TGCGCCAGCACCGAGGGGGCCTACGAGCAGTACTTC
CASTEGAYEQYF
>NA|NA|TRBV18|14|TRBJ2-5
TGTGCCAGCTCACCAAGGACAGACCAAGAGACCCAGTACTTC
CASSPRTDQETQYF
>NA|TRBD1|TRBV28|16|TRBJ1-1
TGTGCCAGCAGACCCTGGGACAGGGGGCTTTACACTGAAGCTTTCTTT
CASRPWDRGLYTEAFF
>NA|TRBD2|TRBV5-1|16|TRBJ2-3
TGCGCCAGCAGGCAAACTAGCGGGAGTGGCACAGATACGCAGTATTTT
CASRQTSGSGTDTQYF
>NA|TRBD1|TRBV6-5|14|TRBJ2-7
TGTGCCAGCCAACGGAACGGACAGGCCTACGAGCAGTACTTC
CASQRNGQAYEQYF
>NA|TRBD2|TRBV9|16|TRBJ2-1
TGTGCCAGCAGCGTAGGGCCAGCGGGATGGGTAAATGAGCAGTTCTTC
CASSVGPAGWVNEQFF
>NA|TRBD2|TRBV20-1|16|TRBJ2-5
TGCAGTGCTAGTGGGACTAGCGGGGGTTTGTTAGAGACCCAGTACTTC
CSASGTSGGLLETQYF
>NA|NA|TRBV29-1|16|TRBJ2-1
TGCAGCGTTGAAAGCGGGCGTATGAGCTCCTACAATGAGCAGTTCTTC
CSVESGRMSSYNEQFF
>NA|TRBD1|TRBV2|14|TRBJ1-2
TGTGCCAGCAATCGCCGGGACAGGACCCATGGCTACACCTTC
CASNRRDRTHGYTF
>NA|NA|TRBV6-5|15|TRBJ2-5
TGTGCCACCCGAAGAGCGGCGGAATCCCAAGAGACCCAGTACTTC
CATRRAAESQETQYF
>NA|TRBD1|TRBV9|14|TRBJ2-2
TGTGCCAGCAGCTTCGGACAGGGAACCGGGGAGCTGTTTTTT
CASSFGQGTGELFF
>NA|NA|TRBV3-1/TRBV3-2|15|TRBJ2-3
TGTGCCAGCAGCCTGTGGGGGCCGGACACAGATACGCAGTATTTT
CASSLWGPDTDTQYF
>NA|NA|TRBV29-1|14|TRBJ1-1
TGCAGCGTTGAAATGGCGGGGCTGAGCACTGAAGCTTTCTTT
CSVEMAGLSTEAFF
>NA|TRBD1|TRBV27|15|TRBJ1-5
TGTGCCAGCAGGACAGGGGGCTTGAGCAATCAGCCCCAGCATTTT
CASRTGGLSNQPQHF
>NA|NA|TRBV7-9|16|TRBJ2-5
TGTGCCAGCAGCTTAGGATTCGGGGGACACCAAGAGACCCAGTACTTC
CASSLGFGGHQETQYF
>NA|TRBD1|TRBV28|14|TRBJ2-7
TGTGCCAGCAGTTTACCCGCAGGGGGCTACGAGCAGTACTTC
CASSLPAGGYEQYF
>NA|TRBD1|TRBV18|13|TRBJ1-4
TGTGCCAGCTCACCTGCTGACAGGGAGGAGGTGTTTTTT
CASSPADREEVFF
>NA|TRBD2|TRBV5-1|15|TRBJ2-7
TGCGCCAGCAGCTGGACTAGCGGGGAACCCTACGAGCAGTACTTC
CASSWTSGEPYEQYF
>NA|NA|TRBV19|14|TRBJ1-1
TGTGCCAGTAGTGGGGGACTCGATTACGCTGAAGCTTTCTTT
CASSGGLDYAEAFF
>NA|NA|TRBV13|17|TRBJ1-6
TGTGCCAGCAGCTTAAATCCTTTGAGCTCCTATAATTCACCCCTCCACTTT
CASSLNPLSSYNSPLHF
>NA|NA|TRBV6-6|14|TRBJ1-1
TGTGCCAGCAGGGGCGCAGGGGAAAACACTGAAGCTTTCTTT
CASRGAGENTEAFF
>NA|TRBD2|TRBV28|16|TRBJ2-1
TGTGCCAGCAGTTCCCCCTCTAGCGGCACCTACAATGAGCAGTTCTTC
CASSSPSSGTYNEQFF
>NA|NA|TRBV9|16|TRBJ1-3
TGTGCCAGCAGCGGAGGCCTTTATCTCTCTGGAAACACCATATATTTT
CASSGGLYLSGNTIYF
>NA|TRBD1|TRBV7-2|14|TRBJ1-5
TGTGCCAGCAGGTTACAGGGGGGCAATCAGCCCCAGCATTTT
CASRLQGGNQPQHF
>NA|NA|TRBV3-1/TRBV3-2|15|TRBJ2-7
TGTGCCAGCAGCCCTCAGGGCGTTTTTACCTACGAGCAGTACTTC
CASSPQGVFTYEQYF
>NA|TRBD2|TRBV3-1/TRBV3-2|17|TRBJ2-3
TGTGCCAGCAGTCCCACCTCGAGCGGGAGGGCCAGGGATACGCAGTATTTT
CASSPTSSGRARDTQYF
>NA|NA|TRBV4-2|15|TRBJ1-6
TGTGCCAGCAGCCAATATTTGACAGCAGCCCCACCCCTCCACTTT
CASSQYLTAAPPLHF
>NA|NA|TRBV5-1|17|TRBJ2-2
TGCGCCAGCAGCCCTCCCGTGGTCGGGGAGAACACCGGGGAGCTGTTTTTT
CASSPPVVGENTGELFF
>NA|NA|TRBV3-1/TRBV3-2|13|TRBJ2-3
TGTGCCAGCAGCCCCCGGGGAGCGGATACGCAGTATTTT
CASSPRGADTQYF
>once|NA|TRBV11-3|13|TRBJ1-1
TGTGCCAGCAGAGGATCGGGGGGCACTGAAGCTTTCTTT
CASRGSGGTEAFF
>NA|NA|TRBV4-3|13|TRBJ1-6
TGCGCCAGCAGCCACGAGGACAGTTCACCCCTCCACTTT
CASSHEDSSPLHF
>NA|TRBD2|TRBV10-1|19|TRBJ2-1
TGCGCCAGCACCCCGGGAGGCCACCGACCCACGAGCTCCTACAATGAGCAGTTCTTC
CASTPGGHRPTSSYNEQFF
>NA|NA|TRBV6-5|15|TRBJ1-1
TGTGCCAGCAGTAGGTCCAATCCAGGGGACACTGAAGCTTTCTTT
CASSRSNPGDTEAFF
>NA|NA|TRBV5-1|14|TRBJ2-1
TGCGCCAGCAGCTGGACAGTTTCCTACAATGAGCAGTTCTTC
CASSWTVSYNEQFF
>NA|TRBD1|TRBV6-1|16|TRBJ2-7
TGTGCCAGCAGTGAGATTTATGACAGGGGATTATACGAGCAGTACTTC
CASSEIYDRGLYEQYF
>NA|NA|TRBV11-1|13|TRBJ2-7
TGTGCCAGCCACATTGGGGGGTCGGGCGAGCAGTACTTC
CASHIGGSGEQYF
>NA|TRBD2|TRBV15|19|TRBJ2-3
TGTGCCACCAGCAGAGATCGGAGGGAAGGGATGAGCGGGGGGAATACGCAGTATTTT
CATSRDRREGMSGGNTQYF
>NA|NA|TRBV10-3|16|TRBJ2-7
TGTGCCATCAGTGAGTCGGAGAAACAGGGCAACTACGAGCAGTACTTC
CAISESEKQGNYEQYF
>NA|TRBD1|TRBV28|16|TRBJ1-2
TGTGCCAGCAGTCCCCCGGGACAGGGGAAGAACTATGGCTACACCTTC
CASSPPGQGKNYGYTF
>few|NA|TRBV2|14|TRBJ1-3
TGTGCCTGCGGACGGGGGATCTCTGGAAACACCATATATTTT
CACGRGISGNTIYF
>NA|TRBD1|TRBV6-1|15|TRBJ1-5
TGTGCCAGCAGCGAAGGGGGACAGGGGCTTACCTACCAGCATTTT
CASSEGGQGLTYQHF